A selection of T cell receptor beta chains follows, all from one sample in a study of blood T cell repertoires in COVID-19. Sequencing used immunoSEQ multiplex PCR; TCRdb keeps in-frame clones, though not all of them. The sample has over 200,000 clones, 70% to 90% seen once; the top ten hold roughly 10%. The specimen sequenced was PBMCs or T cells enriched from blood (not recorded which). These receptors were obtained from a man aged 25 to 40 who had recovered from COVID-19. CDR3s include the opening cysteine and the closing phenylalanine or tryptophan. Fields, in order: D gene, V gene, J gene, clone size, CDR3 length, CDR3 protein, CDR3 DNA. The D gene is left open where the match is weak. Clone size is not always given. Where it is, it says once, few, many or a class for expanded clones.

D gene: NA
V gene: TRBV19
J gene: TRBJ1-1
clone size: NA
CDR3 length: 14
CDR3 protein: CASSIQAGGTEAFF
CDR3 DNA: TGTGCCAGTAGTATACAAGCGGGGGGGACTGAAGCTTTCTTT

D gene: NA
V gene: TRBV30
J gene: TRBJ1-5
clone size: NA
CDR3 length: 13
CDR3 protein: CAWSTRSNQPQHF
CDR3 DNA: TGTGCCTGGAGTACGAGGAGCAATCAGCCCCAGCATTTT

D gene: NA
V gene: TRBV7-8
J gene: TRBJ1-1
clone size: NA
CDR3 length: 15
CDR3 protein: CASSLEGRANTEAFF
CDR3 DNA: TGTGCCAGCAGCTTAGAGGGCAGGGCCAACACTGAAGCTTTCTTT

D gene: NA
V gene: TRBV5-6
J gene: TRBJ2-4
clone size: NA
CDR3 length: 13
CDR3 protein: CASSRDILNIQYF
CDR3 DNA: TGTGCCAGCAGCCGGGACATACTAAACATTCAGTACTTC

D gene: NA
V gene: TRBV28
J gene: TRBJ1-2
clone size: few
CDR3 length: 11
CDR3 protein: CASSLRHGYTF
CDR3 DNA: TGTGCCAGCAGTCTGAGGCACGGCTACACCTTC

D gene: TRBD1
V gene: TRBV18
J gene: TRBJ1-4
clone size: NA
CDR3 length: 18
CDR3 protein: CASSPNPGTATQNEKLFF
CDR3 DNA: TGTGCCAGCTCACCGAATCCCGGGACAGCCACCCAAAATGAAAAACTGTTTTTT

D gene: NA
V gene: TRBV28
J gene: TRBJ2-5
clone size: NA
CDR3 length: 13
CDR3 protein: CASSPHLTETQYF
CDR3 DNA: TGTGCCAGCAGCCCCCATCTAACGGAGACCCAGTACTTC

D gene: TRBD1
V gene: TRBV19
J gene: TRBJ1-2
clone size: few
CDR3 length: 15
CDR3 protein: CASNSETGNLYGYTF
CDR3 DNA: TGTGCCAGTAATTCCGAGACAGGGAACCTCTATGGCTACACCTTC

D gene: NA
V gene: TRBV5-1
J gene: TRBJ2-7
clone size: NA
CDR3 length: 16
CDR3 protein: CASSLPTRGLTYEQYF
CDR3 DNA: TGCGCCAGCAGCCTCCCAACTCGAGGACTCACCTACGAGCAGTACTTC

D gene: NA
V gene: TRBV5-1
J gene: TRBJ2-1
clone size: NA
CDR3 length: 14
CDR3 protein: CASSLGLNYNEQFF
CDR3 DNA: TGCGCCAGCAGCTTGGGACTCAACTACAATGAGCAGTTCTTC

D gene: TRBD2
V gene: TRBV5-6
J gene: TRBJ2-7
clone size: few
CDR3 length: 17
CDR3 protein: CASSSKLSGRGGLEQYF
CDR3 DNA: TGTGCCAGCAGCTCTAAATTAAGCGGGAGGGGAGGGCTCGAGCAGTACTTC

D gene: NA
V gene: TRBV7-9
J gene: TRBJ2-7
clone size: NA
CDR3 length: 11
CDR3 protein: CASSTGYEQYF
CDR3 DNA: TGTGCCAGCAGCACAGGGTACGAGCAGTACTTC

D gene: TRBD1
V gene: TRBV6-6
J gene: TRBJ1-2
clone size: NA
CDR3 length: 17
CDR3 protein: CASSHAPDRAKALGYTF
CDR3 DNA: TGTGCCAGCAGTCACGCCCCCGACAGGGCGAAGGCGTTGGGCTACACCTTC

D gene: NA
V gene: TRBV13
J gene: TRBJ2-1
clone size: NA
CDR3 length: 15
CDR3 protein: CASSFAGTAYNEQFF
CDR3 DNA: TGTGCCAGCAGCTTCGCGGGGACGGCCTACAATGAGCAGTTCTTC

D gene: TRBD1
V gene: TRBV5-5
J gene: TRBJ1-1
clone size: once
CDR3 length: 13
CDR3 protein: CASSALQGMTTFF
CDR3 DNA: TGTGCCAGCAGCGCACTACAGGGGATGACTACTTTCTTT

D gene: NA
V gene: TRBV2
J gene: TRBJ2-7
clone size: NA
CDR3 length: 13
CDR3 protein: CASSVSGTYEQYF
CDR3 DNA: TGTGCCAGCAGTGTTAGCGGTACCTACGAGCAGTACTTC

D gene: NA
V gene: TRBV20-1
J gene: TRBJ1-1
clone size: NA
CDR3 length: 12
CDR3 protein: CSASRTENQAFF
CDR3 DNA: TGCAGTGCTAGTCGGACAGAGAATCAAGCTTTCTTT

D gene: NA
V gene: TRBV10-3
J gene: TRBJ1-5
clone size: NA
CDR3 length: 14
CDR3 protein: CAISEGGEDQPQHF
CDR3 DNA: TGTGCCATCAGTGAGGGGGGGGAGGATCAGCCCCAGCATTTT

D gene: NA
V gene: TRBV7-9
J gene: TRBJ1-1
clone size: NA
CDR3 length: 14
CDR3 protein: CASSHNLAYTEAFF
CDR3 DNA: TGTGCCAGCAGCCACAATTTAGCGTACACTGAAGCTTTCTTT

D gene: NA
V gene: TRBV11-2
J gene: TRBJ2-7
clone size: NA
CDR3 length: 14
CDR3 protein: CASSLKQAIYEQYF
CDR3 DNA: TGTGCCAGCAGCCTAAAACAGGCGATCTACGAGCAGTACTTC

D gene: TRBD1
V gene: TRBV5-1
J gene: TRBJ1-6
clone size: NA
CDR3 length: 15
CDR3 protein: CASSLGGQGNSPLHF
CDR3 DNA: TGCGCCAGCAGCTTGGGGGGACAGGGGAACTCACCCCTCCACTTT

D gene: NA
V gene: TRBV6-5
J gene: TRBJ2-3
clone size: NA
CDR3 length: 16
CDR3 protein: CASSYSATSFADTQYF
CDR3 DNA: TGTGCCAGCAGTTACTCAGCGACTAGTTTTGCAGATACGCAGTATTTT

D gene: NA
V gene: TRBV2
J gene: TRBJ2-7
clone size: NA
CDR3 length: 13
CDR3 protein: CASESPGSYEQYF
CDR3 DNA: TGTGCCAGCGAGTCCCCAGGGTCCTACGAGCAGTACTTC

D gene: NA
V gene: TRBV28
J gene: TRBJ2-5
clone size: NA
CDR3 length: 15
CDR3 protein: CASSGRTGLQETQYF
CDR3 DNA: TGTGCCAGCAGCGGGAGGACAGGGCTCCAAGAGACCCAGTACTTC

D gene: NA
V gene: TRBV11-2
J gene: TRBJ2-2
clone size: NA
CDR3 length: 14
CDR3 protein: CASSGGTNTGELFF
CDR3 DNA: TGTGCCAGCAGTGGGGGGACGAACACCGGGGAGCTGTTTTTT

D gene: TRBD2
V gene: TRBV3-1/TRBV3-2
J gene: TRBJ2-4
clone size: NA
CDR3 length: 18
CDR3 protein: CASSNGLAGGLAKNIQYF
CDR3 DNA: TGTGCCAGCAGCAACGGACTAGCGGGGGGCCTAGCCAAAAACATTCAGTACTTC

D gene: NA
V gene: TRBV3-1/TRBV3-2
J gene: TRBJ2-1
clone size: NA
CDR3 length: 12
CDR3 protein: CASSQGELGQFF
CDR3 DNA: TGTGCCAGCAGCCAAGGTGAGCTTGGGCAGTTCTTC

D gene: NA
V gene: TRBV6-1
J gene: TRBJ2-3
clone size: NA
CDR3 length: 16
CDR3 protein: CASSEVDAGPVSPQYF
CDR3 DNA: TGTGCCAGCAGTGAAGTCGACGCAGGCCCCGTGTCTCCGCAGTATTTT

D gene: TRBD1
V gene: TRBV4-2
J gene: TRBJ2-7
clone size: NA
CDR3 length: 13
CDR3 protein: CASRLTGSGEQYF
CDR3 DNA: TGTGCCAGTAGATTGACAGGGTCGGGAGAGCAGTACTTC

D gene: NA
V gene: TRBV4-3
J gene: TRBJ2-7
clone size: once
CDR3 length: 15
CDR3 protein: CASSQDAAGSSEQYF
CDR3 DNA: TGCGCCAGCAGCCAAGATGCAGCAGGATCGTCCGAGCAGTACTTC

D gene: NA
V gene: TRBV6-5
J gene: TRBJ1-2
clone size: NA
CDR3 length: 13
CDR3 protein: CASRGVLGYGYTF
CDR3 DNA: TGTGCCAGCAGAGGGGTCTTGGGCTATGGCTACACCTTC

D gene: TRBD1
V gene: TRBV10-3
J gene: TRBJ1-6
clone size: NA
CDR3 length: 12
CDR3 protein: CASTGDDSPLHF
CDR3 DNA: TGTGCCTCGACAGGGGATGATTCACCCCTCCACTTT

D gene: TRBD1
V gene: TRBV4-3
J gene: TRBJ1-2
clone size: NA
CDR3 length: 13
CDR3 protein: CASSPTGGYGYTF
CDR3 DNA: TGCGCCAGCAGCCCGACAGGGGGCTATGGCTACACCTTC

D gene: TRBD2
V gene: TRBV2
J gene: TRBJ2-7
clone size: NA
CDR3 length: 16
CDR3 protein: CASSGTSGSGAYEQYF
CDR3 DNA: TGTGCCAGCAGTGGGACTAGCGGGAGTGGGGCTTACGAGCAGTACTTC

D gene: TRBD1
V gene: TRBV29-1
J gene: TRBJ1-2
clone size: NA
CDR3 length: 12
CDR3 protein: CSVGQSNYGYTF
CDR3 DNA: TGCAGCGTGGGACAGTCTAACTATGGCTACACCTTC

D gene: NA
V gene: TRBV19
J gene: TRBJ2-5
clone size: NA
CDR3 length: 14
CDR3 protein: CASSIRAGWETQYF
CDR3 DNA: TGTGCCAGTAGTATCCGCGCGGGATGGGAGACCCAGTACTTC

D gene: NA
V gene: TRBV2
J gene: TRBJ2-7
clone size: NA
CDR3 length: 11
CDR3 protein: CATGVPYEQYF
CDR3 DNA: TGTGCCACCGGGGTTCCCTACGAGCAGTACTTC

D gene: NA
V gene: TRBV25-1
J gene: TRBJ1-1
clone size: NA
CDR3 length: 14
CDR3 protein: CASSGGQRQTEAFF
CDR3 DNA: TGTGCCAGCAGTGGAGGACAGAGGCAGACTGAAGCTTTCTTT

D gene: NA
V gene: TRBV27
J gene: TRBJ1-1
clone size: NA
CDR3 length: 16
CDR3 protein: CASSLMSNPRRTEAFF
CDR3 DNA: TGTGCCAGCAGTTTGATGAGTAACCCTCGGAGAACTGAAGCTTTCTTT

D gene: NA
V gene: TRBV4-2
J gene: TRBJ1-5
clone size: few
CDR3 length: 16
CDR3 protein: CASSQELSGRSQPQHF
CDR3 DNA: TGTGCCAGCAGCCAAGAATTAAGTGGTAGGAGTCAGCCCCAGCATTTT

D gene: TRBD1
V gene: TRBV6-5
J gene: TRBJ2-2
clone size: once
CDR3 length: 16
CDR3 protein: CASSFLGQANTGELFF
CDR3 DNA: TGTGCCAGCAGTTTCCTCGGACAGGCGAACACCGGGGAGCTGTTTTTT

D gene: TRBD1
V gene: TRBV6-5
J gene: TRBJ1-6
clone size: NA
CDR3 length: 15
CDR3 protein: CASSYTGTANSPLHF
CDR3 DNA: TGTGCCAGCAGTTACACCGGGACAGCTAATTCACCCCTCCACTTT

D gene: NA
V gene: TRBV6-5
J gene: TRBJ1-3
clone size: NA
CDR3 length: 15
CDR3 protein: CASSLDSISGNTIYF
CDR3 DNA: TGTGCCAGCAGCTTGGACAGCATCTCTGGAAACACCATATATTTT

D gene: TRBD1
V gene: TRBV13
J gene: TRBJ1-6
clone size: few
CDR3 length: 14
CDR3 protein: CASSLGQGNSPLHF
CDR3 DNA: TGTGCCAGCAGCTTGGGACAGGGAAATTCACCCCTCCACTTT

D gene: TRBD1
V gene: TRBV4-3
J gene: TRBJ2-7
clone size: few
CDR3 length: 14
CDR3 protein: CASSRVSGTAEQYF
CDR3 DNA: TGCGCCAGCAGCCGCGTATCCGGGACAGCGGAGCAGTACTTC

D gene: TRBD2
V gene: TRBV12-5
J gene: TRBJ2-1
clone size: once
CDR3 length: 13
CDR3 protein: CASGLDRGGGQFF
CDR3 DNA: TGTGCTAGTGGTTTGGACCGGGGGGGCGGGCAGTTCTTC

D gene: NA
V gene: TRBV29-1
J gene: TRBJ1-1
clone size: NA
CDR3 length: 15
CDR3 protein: CSVGAVTGMNTEAFF
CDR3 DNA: TGCAGCGTTGGGGCCGTCACAGGGATGAACACTGAAGCTTTCTTT

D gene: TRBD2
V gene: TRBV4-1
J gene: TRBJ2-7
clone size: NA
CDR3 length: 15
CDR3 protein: CASSRGLAGAYEQYF
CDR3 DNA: TGCGCCAGCAGCCGAGGACTAGCGGGAGCCTACGAGCAGTACTTC

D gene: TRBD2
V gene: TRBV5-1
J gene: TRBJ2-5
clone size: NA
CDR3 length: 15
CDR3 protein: CASSSFAGVRETQYF
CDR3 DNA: TGCGCCAGCAGTTCCTTTGCGGGAGTGAGGGAGACCCAGTACTTC

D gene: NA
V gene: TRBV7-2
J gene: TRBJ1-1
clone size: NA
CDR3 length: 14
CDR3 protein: CASSFYRDESEAFF
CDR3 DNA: TGTGCCAGCAGCTTTTACAGGGATGAGTCTGAAGCTTTCTTT

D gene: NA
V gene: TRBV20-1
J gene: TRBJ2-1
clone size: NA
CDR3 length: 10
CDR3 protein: CSPSNLDPFF
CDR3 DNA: TGCAGTCCATCGAACCTAGATCCGTTCTTC

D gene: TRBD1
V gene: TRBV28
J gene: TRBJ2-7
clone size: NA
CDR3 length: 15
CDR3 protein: CASSLQGAPLYEQYF
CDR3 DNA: TGTGCCAGCAGTCTCCAGGGGGCTCCCCTCTACGAGCAGTACTTC

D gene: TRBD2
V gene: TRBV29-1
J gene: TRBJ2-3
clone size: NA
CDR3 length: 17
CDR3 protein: CSVTPGLAGFFTGTQYF
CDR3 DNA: TGCAGCGTTACACCGGGACTAGCGGGGTTTTTCACTGGTACGCAGTATTTT

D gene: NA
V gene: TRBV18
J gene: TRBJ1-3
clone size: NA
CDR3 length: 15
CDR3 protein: CASSPFRVSGNTIYF
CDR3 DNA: TGTGCCAGCTCACCCTTCCGGGTCTCTGGAAACACCATATATTTT

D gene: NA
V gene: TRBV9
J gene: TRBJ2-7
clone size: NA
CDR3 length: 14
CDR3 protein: CASSVAGASDEQYF
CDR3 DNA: TGTGCCAGCAGCGTAGCTGGGGCGTCGGACGAGCAGTACTTC

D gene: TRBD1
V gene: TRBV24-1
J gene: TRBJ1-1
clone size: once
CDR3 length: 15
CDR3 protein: CATGVNRGGNTEAFF
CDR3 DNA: TGTGCCACCGGAGTGAACAGGGGGGGGAACACTGAAGCTTTCTTT

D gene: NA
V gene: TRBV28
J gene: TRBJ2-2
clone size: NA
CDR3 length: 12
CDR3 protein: CASTRGTGELFF
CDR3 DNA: TGTGCCAGCACTAGGGGTACCGGGGAGCTGTTTTTT

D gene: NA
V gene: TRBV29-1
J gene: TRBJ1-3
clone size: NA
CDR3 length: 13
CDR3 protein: CSVGTGAGNTIYF
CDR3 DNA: TGCAGCGTTGGGACTGGCGCTGGAAACACCATATATTTT